Below, 13 T cell receptor beta chains from the same sample are listed, as sequenced in a study of shared clonotypes between healthy human individuals. Assay used: immunoSEQ multiplex PCR; TCRdb lists only in-frame clones, some missing. The table includes approximately 2,000,000 clones, 92% detected once. The sample consisted of naive CD4+ T cells from PBMCs. Regarding subset: CD45RA+ positively selected. These receptors came from a man younger than 30 in good health. Some clones in this sample may be carry-over from other donors' samples.

The chain employs TRBV4-1 and TRBJ2-5; possibly TRBD2 for D (7 bases). V was cut by 4 bases and J by 4 bases, with 16 bases left in between. This CDR3 is 15 amino acids long. CDR1 is MGHRA, CDR2 YSYEKL, per germline. In nucleotides, the CDR3 is TGCGCCAGCAGCCTAATACAGGGAGGGGGAGAGACCCAGTACTTC. Translating it yields CASSLIQGGGETQYF.

The CDR3 region has the DNA TGTGCCAGCGCCCCGGGGTATATCGGCGAGCAGTACTTC. This codes for CASAPGYIGEQYF. The rearrangement uses TRBV18 and TRBJ2-7, with TRBD2 as a possible D gene (5 bases). CDR1 and CDR2 (germline): KGHSH, LQKENI. V shed 8 bases and J shed 6 bases, with 17 bases lying between them. This CDR3 region has 13 residues.

The chain recombines TRBV27 with TRBJ2-2; either TRBD1 or TRBD2 may supply D (5 bases each). CDR1 is MNHEY and CDR2 is SMNVEV in the germline V gene (reference sequence). Trimming left V 6 bases short and J 8 bases short, with 16 bases between. The CDR3 covers 14 residues. The CDR3 sequence: CASSPWGRTGELFF. CDR3 DNA: TGTGCCAGCAGCCCTTGGGGGAGAACTGGGGAGCTGTTTTTT.

This chain joins TRBV10-3 and TRBJ2-7; 7 positions agree with TRBD1. This CDR3 has 15 residues. Trimming at V came to 2 bases and at J to 7 bases, leaving 11 bases not matched to a gene. Looked up from germline, CDR1 is ENHRY and CDR2 is SYGVKD. CDR3 loop: CAISEAKGAWREQYF. The CDR3 coding sequence is TGTGCCATCAGTGAGGCGAAGGGGGCCTGGAGGGAGCAGTACTTC.

For this clone: This sample includes further DNA sequences coding for the same CDR3. This sequence joins TRBV5-1 and TRBJ1-1, with TRBD1 as a possible D gene (6 bases). Trimming shortened V by 6 bases and J by 5 bases, and 17 bases separated the two germline ends. The length of the CDR3 is 14 residues. Germline CDR1 SGHRS, CDR2 YFSETQ. The CDR3 sequence: CASTPGGLGTEAFF. CDR3 DNA sequence: TGCGCCAGCACCCCCGGGGGGCTGGGTACTGAAGCTTTCTTT.

This clone was seen once. The CDR3 reads CAWEKWAGEQFF. As DNA, the CDR3 is TGTGCCTGGGAGAAATGGGCGGGTGAGCAGTTCTTC. J is TRBJ2-1 and V is TRBV30; TRBD2 might be the D (5 bases). This CDR3 has 12 amino acids. Deletions cut 5 bases from V and 9 bases from J, with 14 bases between. Germline V gene lookup returns CDR1 GTSNPN and CDR2 SVGIG (reference sequence).

The genes are TRBV2 and TRBJ1-1; D call uncertain. Germline CDR1 SNHLY, CDR2 FYNNEI. The CDR3 loop spans 13 amino acids. With 4 bases removed from V and 4 bases from J, the gap between germline ends came to 10 bases. Here the CDR3 reads CASSVSVGTEAFF. In nucleotides, the CDR3 is TGTGCCAGCAGTGTTTCTGTGGGCACTGAAGCTTTCTTT.

Concerning this clone: A much larger clone lies one base from this, so it may be a read error. J is TRBJ2-5 and V is TRBV7-3; D gene ambiguous. This CDR3 is 11 amino acids long. Germline assignment: CDR1 SGHTA and CDR2 FQGTGA. Trimming removed 4 bases from V and 0 bases from J, with 0 bases in between. The CDR3 DNA is TGTGCCAGCAGCTACCAAGAGACCCAGTACTTC. It codes for CASSYQETQYF.

The chain links TRBV19 to TRBJ2-1; 8 positions match TRBD2. V trimming: 1 base; J trimming: 2 bases; junction bases outside the gene matches: 7. This CDR3 spans 17 amino acids. CDR1 is LNHDA and CDR2 is SQIVND in the germline V gene (reference sequence). CDR3 in DNA: TGTGCCAGTAGTATAGGTCCCGCTAGCGGGCCCTACAATGAGCAGTTCTTC. Its protein is CASSIGPASGPYNEQFF.

In this sample, this clone turned up once. This chain links TRBV9 with TRBJ1-3, with 8 bases matching TRBD1. CDR3 size: 16 residues. The trim removed 0 bases at V and 4 bases at J, leaving 6 bases unmatched. Germline values: CDR1 SGDLS, CDR2 YYNGEE. Written as DNA, the CDR3 is TGTGCCAGCAGCGTAGGGGGTCAGGGGGCAGGAAACACCATATATTTT. Protein: CASSVGGQGAGNTIYF. The full variable domain, in which reference TRBV9 and TRBJ1-3 provide the parts outside the CDR3, is DSGVTQTPKHLITATGQRVTLRCSPRSGDLSVYWYQQSLDQGLQFLIQYYNGEERAKGNILERFSAQQFPDLHSELNLSSLELGDSALYFCASSVGGQGAGNTIYFGEGSWLTVV.

V gene TRBV19 combines with J gene TRBJ2-5; TRBD1 is a possible D gene (5 bases). There are 14 residues in the CDR3. Trimming took 0 bases from V and 7 from J, leaving 12 bases between them. Germline V lookup: CDR1 LNHDA, CDR2 SQIVND (reference sequence). The DNA for the CDR3 is TGTGCCAGTAGTATAGATAGGGGCCAGGGGACCCAGTACTTC. Translated, it gives CASSIDRGQGTQYF.

This chain links TRBV7-8 with TRBJ2-7; D gene uncertain. This CDR3 has 16 amino acids. With 3 bases removed from V and 2 bases from J, the gap between germline ends came to 17 bases. Germline CDR1 and CDR2: SGHVS and FQNEAQ. The CDR3 DNA follows: TGTGCCAGCAGCTTCAGAACAGAATCTTTTACCTACGAGCAGTACTTC. Translation gives CASSFRTESFTYEQYF.

The V and J genes are TRBV14 and TRBJ2-1; D is unresolved. In germline, CDR1 is SGHDN, CDR2 FVKESK. The CDR3 totals 14 residues. V was shortened by 3 bases and J by 9 bases, with 15 bases between the two germline ends. Here the CDR3 reads CASSQVKTLREQFF. The CDR3 coding sequence is TGTGCCAGCAGCCAGGTTAAAACTCTGCGTGAGCAGTTCTTC.